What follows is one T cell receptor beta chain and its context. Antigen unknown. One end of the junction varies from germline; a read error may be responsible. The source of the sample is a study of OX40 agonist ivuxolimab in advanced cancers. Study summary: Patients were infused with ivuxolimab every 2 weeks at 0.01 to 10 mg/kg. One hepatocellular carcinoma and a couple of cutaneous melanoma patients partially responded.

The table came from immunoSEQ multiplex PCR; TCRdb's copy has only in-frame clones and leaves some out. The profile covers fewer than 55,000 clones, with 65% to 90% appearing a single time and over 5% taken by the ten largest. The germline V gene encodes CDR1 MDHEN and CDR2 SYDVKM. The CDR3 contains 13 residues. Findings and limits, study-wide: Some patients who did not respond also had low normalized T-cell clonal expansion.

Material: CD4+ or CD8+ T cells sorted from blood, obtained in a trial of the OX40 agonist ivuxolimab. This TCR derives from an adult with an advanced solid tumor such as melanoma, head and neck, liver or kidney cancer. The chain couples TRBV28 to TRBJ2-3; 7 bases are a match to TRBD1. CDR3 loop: CASSTQGTDMQYF. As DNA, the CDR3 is TGTGCCAGCAGTACACAGGGGACAGATATGCAGTATTTT.